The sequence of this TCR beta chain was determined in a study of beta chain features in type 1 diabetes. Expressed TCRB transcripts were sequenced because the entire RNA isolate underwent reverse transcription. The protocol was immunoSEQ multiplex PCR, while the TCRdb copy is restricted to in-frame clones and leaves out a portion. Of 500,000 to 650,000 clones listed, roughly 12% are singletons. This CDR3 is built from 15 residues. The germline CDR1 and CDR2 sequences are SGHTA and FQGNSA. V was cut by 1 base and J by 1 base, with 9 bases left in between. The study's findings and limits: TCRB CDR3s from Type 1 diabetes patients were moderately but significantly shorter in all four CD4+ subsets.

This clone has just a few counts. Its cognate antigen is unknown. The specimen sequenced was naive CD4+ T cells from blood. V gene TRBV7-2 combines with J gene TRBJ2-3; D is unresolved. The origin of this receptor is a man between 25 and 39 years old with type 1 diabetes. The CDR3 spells CASSLVGVRTDTQYF. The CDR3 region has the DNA TGTGCCAGCAGCTTAGTGGGTGTTCGCACAGATACGCAGTATTTT.